A single T cell receptor (beta chain) is shown here with its context. The antigen is undetermined. This CDR3 has 14 residues. V lost 4 bases to trimming and J lost 4 bases; unmatched junction nucleotides: 6. The germline V gene encodes CDR1 SGHRS and CDR2 YFSETQ. Profiled with immunoSEQ multiplex PCR; TCRdb holds only in-frame clones, not every one. The top ten clones hold roughly 18% of a sample with 10,000 or so clones, around 73% of them seen once. This sample is drawn from a study of tumor-infiltrating lymphocytes in localized non-small cell lung cancer. For the study at large: Some samples were collected after neoadjuvant chemotherapy; smokers, never-smokers and several histologies were included. Study-wide points: Only some patients had TCR sequencing, depending on available tissue. Compared with uninvolved lung, tumors showed higher T cell infiltration by TCRbeta sequencing. Different pieces of the same tissue went to different assays, confounding technical variation with intratumor heterogeneity.

The sequenced sample was uninvolved lung tissue not adjacent to the tumor. J is TRBJ2-5 and V is TRBV5-1; 8 bases fit TRBD1. The TCR was taken from a human donor with non-small cell lung cancer. CDR3 sequence: CASSRTGLGETQYF. Written as DNA, the CDR3 is TGCGCCAGCAGCAGGACAGGGTTGGGAGAGACCCAGTACTTC.